Presented here are 30 T cell receptor beta chains from one specimen sequenced in a study of OX40 agonist ivuxolimab in advanced cancers. Produced via immunoSEQ multiplex PCR; TCRdb's table is partial and in-frame only. Found here are over 45,000 clones, around four fifths of them singletons; the top ten hold 4% to 5%. The specimen comprised CD4+ or CD8+ T cells sorted from blood, sampled in a trial of the OX40 agonist ivuxolimab. These receptors were taken from an adult with an advanced solid tumor such as melanoma, head and neck, liver or kidney cancer.

This clone was picked up one time. This chain joins TRBV4-1 and TRBJ2-1, with 8 bases fitting TRBD2. The CDR3 consists of 16 residues. CDR1 is MGHRA and CDR2 is YSYEKL in the germline V gene. The V segment lost 0 bases and the J segment 2 bases; nucleotides outside the gene matches: 3. Here the CDR3 reads CASSQEGAGAYNEQFF. The CDR3 DNA reads TGCGCCAGCAGCCAAGAAGGAGCGGGAGCCTACAATGAGCAGTTCTTC.

The chain joins TRBV7-6 to TRBJ1-2, with 8 bases aligning to TRBD1. Trimming removed 4 bases from V and 7 bases from J; junction bases left unmatched: 8. This CDR3 contains 14 residues. Germline assignment: CDR1 SGHVS and CDR2 FNYEAQ. The CDR3 reads CASSSGQGRSGYTF. The CDR3 DNA reads TGTGCCAGCAGCTCCGGACAGGGAAGGTCTGGCTACACCTTC.

This chain links TRBV9 with TRBJ1-6; no firm D call. V was clipped by 3 bases and J by 7 bases, with 14 bases between them. Germline V lookup: CDR1 SGDLS, CDR2 YYNGEE. CDR3 length equals 15 residues. This chain's CDR3 is CASSASGVGNSPLHF. The CDR3 DNA is TGTGCCAGCAGCGCAAGCGGGGTCGGCAATTCACCCCTCCACTTT. The whole variable domain, filled in from reference TRBV9 and TRBJ1-6, reads DSGVTQTPKHLITATGQRVTLRCSPRSGDLSVYWYQQSLDQGLQFLIQYYNGEERAKGNILERFSAQQFPDLHSELNLSSLELGDSALYFCASSASGVGNSPLHFGNGTRLTVT.

J is TRBJ2-7 and V is TRBV28; D remains ambiguous. CDR3 length: 14 residues. V lost 8 bases, J lost 5 bases, and 19 bases lay in between. CDR1 MDHEN and CDR2 SYDVKM come from the germline V gene. CDR3 in amino acids: CASGPLVPLDEQYF. The DNA for the CDR3 is TGTGCCAGCGGACCCCTAGTCCCCCTCGACGAGCAGTACTTC.

This chain uses TRBV6-5 with TRBJ1-1; tentatively, D is TRBD1 (5 bases). Germline V gene data show CDR1 as MNHEY and CDR2 as SVGAGI. CDR3 size: 13 residues. Trimming left V 7 bases short and J 7 bases short, with 16 bases between. CDR3 in amino acids: CASTYTGGSEAFF. DNA of the CDR3: TGTGCCAGCACCTACACGGGGGGAAGTGAAGCTTTCTTT.

V and J are TRBV6-1 and TRBJ1-2, with 7 bases aligning to TRBD1. The V and J ends lost 2 bases and 6 bases, in that order; junction bases with no gene match: 9. The CDR3 consists of 15 residues. CDR1 MNHNS and CDR2 SASEGT come from the germline V gene. CDR3 sequence reads: CASSEYRGSHHGYTF. CDR3 DNA: TGTGCCAGCAGTGAATACAGGGGATCTCACCATGGCTACACCTTC.

The gene calls are TRBV6-1 and TRBJ1-1; the match to TRBD1 covers 7 bases. Germline lookup yields CDR1 MNHNS and CDR2 SASEGT. The V segment lost 8 bases and the J segment 4 bases; nucleotides outside the gene matches: 10. The CDR3 sequence is 14 residues long. CDR3 region: CASGRDRFSTEAFF. As DNA, the CDR3 is TGTGCCAGCGGCCGGGACAGATTTTCCACTGAAGCTTTCTTT.

This sequence joins TRBV5-6 and TRBJ1-4, with 7 nucleotides matching TRBD1. Germline values: CDR1 SGHDT, CDR2 YYEEEE. There are 16 residues in the CDR3. J was trimmed by 2 bases and V by 4 bases; bases with no gene match: 8. The DNA of the CDR3 is TGTGCCAGCAGCACCGGAGCGGGACAGACTAATGAAAAACTGTTTTTT. This codes for CASSTGAGQTNEKLFF.

The V and J genes are TRBV27 and TRBJ2-2; 8 bases line up with TRBD2. This CDR3 has 15 amino acids. Germline CDR1 and CDR2: MNHEY and SMNVEV (reference sequence). The V and J ends lost 6 bases and 0 bases, in that order; junction bases with no gene match: 3. DNA of the CDR3: TGTGCCAGCAGGCAGCGGGGGACGAACACCGGGGAGCTGTTTTTT. Encoded protein: CASRQRGTNTGELFF.

This clone was counted a single time. The chain uses TRBV7-2 and TRBJ2-5; D is unresolved. Germline V gene lookup returns CDR1 SGHTA and CDR2 FQGNSA. V lost 0 bases and J 5 bases, leaving 16 bases between the germline ends. CDR3 length equals 16 residues. The chain's CDR3 is CASSLAGSVRSETQYF. CDR3 bases: TGTGCCAGCAGCTTAGCAGGGTCTGTGAGAAGCGAGACCCAGTACTTC. Combining the CDR3 with reference TRBV7-2 and TRBJ2-5 gives the whole variable domain GAGVSQSPSNKVTEKGKDVELRCDPISGHTALYWYRQSLGQGLEFLIYFQGNSAPDKSGLPSDRFSAERTGGSVSTLTIQRTQQEDSAVYLCASSLAGSVRSETQYFGPGTRLLVL.

The genes are TRBV7-6 and TRBJ2-5, with 12 bases aligning to TRBD1. Germline V gene sequence: CDR1 SGHVS, CDR2 FNYEAQ. The ends lost 1 base at V and 5 bases at J; junction bases unmatched: 8. The CDR3 runs to 17 residues. CDR3 DNA: TGTGCCAGCAGCTTAGGGGCCGGGACAGGGGGCGTGGAGACCCAGTACTTC. The encoded protein is CASSLGAGTGGVETQYF.

In its sample, this clone was seen once. This chain joins TRBV30 and TRBJ1-1; perhaps TRBD1 as D (6 bases). The V end lost 0 bases, the J end lost 5 bases, and 13 bases lay between the germline ends. CDR1 GTSNPN and CDR2 SVGIG come from the germline V gene (reference sequence). The CDR3 contains 14 residues. This CDR3 reads CAWSVQGLQTEAFF. CDR3 DNA sequence: TGTGCCTGGAGTGTTCAGGGGTTGCAAACTGAAGCTTTCTTT.

The chain is built from TRBV25-1 and TRBJ1-6; tentative D call: TRBD1 (5 bases). Germline V gene lookup returns CDR1 MGHDK and CDR2 SYGVNS. The CDR3 has 16 residues. V lost 1 base and J lost 4, with 11 bases in between. In DNA, the CDR3 is TGTGCCAGCAGTGAATCAGGGTATGGGTATAATTCACCCCTCCACTTT. Translation gives CASSESGYGYNSPLHF.

The rearrangement uses TRBV5-4 and TRBJ2-7; D unresolved. The CDR3 sequence is 14 residues long. With 4 bases removed from V and 4 bases from J, the gap between germline ends came to 15 bases. Per the germline V gene, CDR1 is SGHNT and CDR2 is YYREEE (reference sequence). CDR3 coding DNA: TGTGCCAGCAGCCAAGAAGGTGATAAGTACGAGCAGTACTTC. It yields the protein CASSQEGDKYEQYF.

This chain connects TRBV11-1 to TRBJ2-7; D not certain. V was cut by 1 base and J by 1 base, with 8 bases left in between. Per germline, CDR1 SGHAT and CDR2 FQDESV (reference sequence). This CDR3 contains 14 residues. For the CDR3, the DNA is TGTGCCAGCAGCTTAGGTCCTGATTCCTACGAGCAGTACTTC. Encoded protein: CASSLGPDSYEQYF.

About this clone: The identical CDR3 is also encoded by other nucleotide sequences in the sample. This chain links TRBV2 with TRBJ2-5; D unclear. CDR3 length: 11 amino acids. Per germline, CDR1 SNHLY and CDR2 FYNNEI. Trimming took 2 bases from V and 5 from J, leaving 3 bases between them. The CDR3: CASSERETQYF. Written as DNA, the CDR3 is TGTGCCAGCAGTGAACGGGAGACCCAGTACTTC.

The chain links TRBV9 to TRBJ1-5, with D possibly TRBD1 on 6 matching bases. The CDR3 loop spans 17 amino acids. The ends were cut back, 0 bases at V and 2 bases at J, with 15 bases in the middle. CDR1 is SGDLS and CDR2 is YYNGEE in the germline V gene. The chain's CDR3 is CASSVVNPRTGNQPQHF. The CDR3 DNA reads TGTGCCAGCAGCGTAGTCAATCCCAGGACAGGCAATCAGCCCCAGCATTTT.

J is TRBJ2-7 and V is TRBV30, with D maybe TRBD1 (5 bases). This CDR3 spans 11 amino acids. The germline V gene encodes CDR1 GTSNPN and CDR2 SVGIG (reference sequence). Trimming removed 2 bases at V and 4 bases at J, with 6 bases between. CDR3 nucleotide sequence: TGTGCCTGGAGTAGACAGTACGAGCAGTACTTC. Its protein product is CAWSRQYEQYF.

The chain recombines TRBV6-5 with TRBJ1-2; D not resolved. The V and J ends lost 2 bases and 4 bases respectively, with 8 bases between them. Germline lookup yields CDR1 MNHEY and CDR2 SVGAGI. The CDR3 has 13 amino acids. The CDR3 DNA reads as TGTGCCAGCAGTTACGAAGGCCTCTATGGCTACACCTTC. This translates into CASSYEGLYGYTF.

This clone appeared a single time. The V gene is TRBV2, the J gene TRBJ2-7; TRBD1 matches 9 bases. V lost 0 bases to trimming and J lost 6 bases; unmatched junction nucleotides: 6. CDR1 SNHLY and CDR2 FYNNEI come from the germline V gene. The CDR3 totals 15 residues. The CDR3, as DNA: TGTGCCAGCAGTGAAGCGGGACAGGGCCCTTCCGAGCAGTACTTC. It encodes CASSEAGQGPSEQYF.

The J gene is TRBJ2-5, the V gene TRBV28, with D possibly being TRBD2 (6 bases). V lost 1 base and J 4 bases, leaving 13 bases between the germline ends. CDR1 MDHEN and CDR2 SYDVKM come from the germline V gene. The CDR3 consists of 15 residues. The CDR3 sequence is CASSLYPLGGETQYF. CDR3 bases: TGTGCCAGCAGTTTATATCCCCTCGGGGGAGAGACCCAGTACTTC.

This chain connects TRBV4-1 to TRBJ2-2; possibly TRBD1 for D (5 bases). Germline V lookup: CDR1 MGHRA, CDR2 YSYEKL. Trimming shortened V by 3 bases and J by 6 bases, and 11 bases separated the two germline ends. CDR3 size: 14 residues. CDR3 sequence reads: CASSHAGFAGELFF. The DNA for the CDR3 is TGCGCCAGCAGCCATGCAGGGTTCGCCGGGGAGCTGTTTTTT.

The chain recombines TRBV5-6 with TRBJ2-5, with D tentatively TRBD1 (5 bases). CDR3 length: 14 residues. Trimming removed 0 bases at V and 3 bases at J, with 9 bases between. Germline CDR1 and CDR2: SGHDT and YYEEEE. CDR3 residues: CASSLEGREETQYF. The CDR3 bases are TGTGCCAGCAGCTTGGAGGGCAGGGAAGAGACCCAGTACTTC.

The V and J genes are TRBV27 and TRBJ1-4, with D perhaps TRBD1 (5 bases). The CDR3 is 12 residues long. Trimming stripped 8 bases from V and 7 bases from J, with 11 bases between. Per germline, CDR1 MNHEY and CDR2 SMNVEV (reference sequence). In DNA, the CDR3 is TGTGCCAGCGGCCTGGGGGGTGAAAAACTGTTTTTT. Protein: CASGLGGEKLFF.

The V call is TRBV28, the J call TRBJ1-1; no firm D call. CDR1 MDHEN and CDR2 SYDVKM come from the germline V gene. V was shortened by 6 bases and J by 5 bases, with 13 bases between the two germline ends. The CDR3 contains 13 residues. The CDR3 region has the DNA TGTGCCAGCAGGGAGGGCAGGCGGACTGAAGCTTTCTTT. Translated, it gives CASREGRRTEAFF. The whole variable domain, filled in from reference TRBV28 and TRBJ1-1, reads DVKVTQSSRYLVKRTGEKVFLECVQDMDHENMFWYRQDPGLGLRLIYFSYDVKMKEKGDIPEGYSVSREKKERFSLILESASTNQTSMYLCASREGRRTEAFFGQGTRLTVV.

The genes are TRBV6-5 and TRBJ1-4; the D gene is possibly TRBD1 (5 bases). V shed 8 bases and J shed 6 bases, with 10 bases lying between them. The germline gives CDR1 MNHEY, CDR2 SVGAGI. This CDR3 is 12 amino acids long. The CDR3: CASGGGDEKLFF. CDR3 sequence (DNA): TGTGCCAGCGGGGGAGGAGATGAAAAACTGTTTTTT.

The gene calls are TRBV12-1 and TRBJ2-7; the table gives TRBD2 as D, unverified against the DNA. TRBV12-1 is a documented pseudogene. This CDR3 spans 15 amino acids. The CDR3 DNA sequence: TGTGCCAGCAGCTTTCTTGCGACTACACAATACGAGCAGTACTTC. This gives the protein CASSFLATTQYEQYF.

This clone was recorded only once. This rearrangement joins TRBV7-6 to TRBJ1-1; D is uncertain. The germline V and J ends were trimmed by 5 bases and 8 bases, with 12 bases remaining between them. CDR1 is SGHVS and CDR2 is FNYEAQ in the germline V gene. The CDR3 sequence is 12 residues long. DNA of the CDR3: TGTGCCAGCAGCCCGCGGGGAGAGGAAGCTTTCTTT. Translation: CASSPRGEEAFF.

DNA for the CDR3: TGTGCCAGCAACCCCCTCCGGGAGGGGGACTATGGCTACACCTTC. It specifies CASNPLREGDYGYTF. The chain combines TRBV6-5 with TRBJ1-2; a possible D gene is TRBD1 (6 bases). The CDR3 length is 15 residues. V lost 7 bases to trimming and J lost 3 bases, with 18 bases between them. The germline gives CDR1 MNHEY, CDR2 SVGAGI.

This chain connects TRBV28 to TRBJ2-3; no reliable D call. Germline-derived CDR1 and CDR2 are MDHEN and SYDVKM. CDR3 size: 12 residues. Trimming pared 4 bases from V and 2 bases from J, leaving 4 bases between. The CDR3 bases are TGTGCCAGCAGTTCCTACACAGATACGCAGTATTTT. Its protein is CASSSYTDTQYF.